The T cell receptor (beta chain) described here comes from a study of shared T cell receptors in the human thymus. Germline loops: CDR1 DFQATT, CDR2 SNEGSKA (reference sequence). V gave up 3 bases and J gave up 1 base, with 3 bases separating them. This CDR3 contains 11 residues. Assay: immunoSEQ multiplex PCR; the TCRdb copy retains only in-frame clones and omits some. This sample has 600,000 or so clones, with more than 70% found just once. The data also belong to a second study, concerning human thymus T cells. That source adds: Thymic material originated from resections removed in the course of corrective heart surgery. Across thymic and blood repertoires, the usage of V and J genes appeared to be biased. Reports from related research described highly overlapping thymic repertoires among unrelated individuals.

Sequencing used thymocytes. V gene TRBV20-1 combines with J gene TRBJ2-5; no reliable D call. The receptor comes from a boy younger than two with a congenital heart defect. The CDR3 DNA follows: TGCAGTGCTAGCCTCCAAGAGACCCAGTACTTC. It is translated as CSASLQETQYF.